The clone carrying this T cell receptor beta chain appeared a single time. This sample is drawn from a study of technical replicates of blood from a few donors. Method: immunoSEQ multiplex PCR; TCRdb's copy keeps in-frame clones and lacks some. In the table there are about 81,000 clones, 80% to 95% of which are singletons. The CDR3 is 17 residues long. V dropped 5 bases and J dropped 4; count of bases not matched to a gene: 15. Germline assignment: CDR1 MNHEY and CDR2 SMNVEV (reference sequence). This rearrangement joins TRBV27 to TRBJ2-7; TRBD1 matches at 9 bases. The sequence was obtained from a human donor in good health. The specimen was T cells isolated from PBMCs. CDR3 sequence: CASSQRQGVIVGYEQYF. The CDR3, as DNA: TGTGCCAGCAGTCAACGACAGGGGGTGATAGTCGGGTACGAGCAGTACTTC.